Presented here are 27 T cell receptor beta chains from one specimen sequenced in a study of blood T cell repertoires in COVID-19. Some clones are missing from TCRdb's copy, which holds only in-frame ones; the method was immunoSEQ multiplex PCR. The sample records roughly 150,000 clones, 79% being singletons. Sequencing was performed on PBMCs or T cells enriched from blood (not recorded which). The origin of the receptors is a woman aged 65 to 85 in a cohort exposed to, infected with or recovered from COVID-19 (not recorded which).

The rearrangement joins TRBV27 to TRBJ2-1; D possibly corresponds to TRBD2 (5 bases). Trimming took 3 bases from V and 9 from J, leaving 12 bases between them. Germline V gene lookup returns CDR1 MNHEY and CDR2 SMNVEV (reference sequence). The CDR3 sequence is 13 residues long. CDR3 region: CASSFSPEGEQFF. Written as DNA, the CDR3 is TGTGCCAGCAGTTTTTCACCAGAGGGTGAGCAGTTCTTC.

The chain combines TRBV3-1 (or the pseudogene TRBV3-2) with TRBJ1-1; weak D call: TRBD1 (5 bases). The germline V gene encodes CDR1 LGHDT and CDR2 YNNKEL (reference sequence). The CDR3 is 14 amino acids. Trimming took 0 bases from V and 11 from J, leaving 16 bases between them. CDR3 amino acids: CASSQDAREGAAFF. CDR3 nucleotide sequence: TGTGCCAGCAGCCAAGATGCCAGGGAGGGTGCGGCTTTCTTT.

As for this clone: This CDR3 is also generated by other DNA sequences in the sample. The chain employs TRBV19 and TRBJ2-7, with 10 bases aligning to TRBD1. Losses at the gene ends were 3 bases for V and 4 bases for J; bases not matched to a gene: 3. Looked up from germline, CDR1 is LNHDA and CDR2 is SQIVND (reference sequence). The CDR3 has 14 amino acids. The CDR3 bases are TGTGCCAGTAGTATCCGGGACAGGGGTTACGAGCAGTACTTC. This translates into CASSIRDRGYEQYF.

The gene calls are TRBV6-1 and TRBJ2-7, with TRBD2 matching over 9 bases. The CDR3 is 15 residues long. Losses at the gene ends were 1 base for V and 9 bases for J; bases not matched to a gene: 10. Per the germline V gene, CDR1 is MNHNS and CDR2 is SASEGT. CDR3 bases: TGTGCCAGCAGTGAAGGGTATGCTAGCGGGACGGCGCAGTACTTC. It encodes CASSEGYASGTAQYF.

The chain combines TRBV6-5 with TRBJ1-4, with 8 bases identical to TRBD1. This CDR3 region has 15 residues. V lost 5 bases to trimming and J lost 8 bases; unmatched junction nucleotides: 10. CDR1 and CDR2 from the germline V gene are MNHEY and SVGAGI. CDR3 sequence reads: CASSPPGQEGEKLFF. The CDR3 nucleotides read TGTGCCAGCAGTCCCCCGGGACAGGAGGGGGAAAAACTGTTTTTT.

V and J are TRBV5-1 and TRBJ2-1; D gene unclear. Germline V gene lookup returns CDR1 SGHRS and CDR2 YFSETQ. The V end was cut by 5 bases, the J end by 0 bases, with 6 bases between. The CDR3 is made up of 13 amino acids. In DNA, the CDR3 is TGCGCCAGCAGGCCCAGCTCCTACAATGAGCAGTTCTTC. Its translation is CASRPSSYNEQFF.

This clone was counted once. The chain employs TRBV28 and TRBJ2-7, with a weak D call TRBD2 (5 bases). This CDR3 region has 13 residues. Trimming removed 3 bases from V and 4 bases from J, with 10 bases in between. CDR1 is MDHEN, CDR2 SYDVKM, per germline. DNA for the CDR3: TGTGCCAGCAGTTTTGGCGGGCGGTACGAGCAGTACTTC. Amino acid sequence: CASSFGGRYEQYF. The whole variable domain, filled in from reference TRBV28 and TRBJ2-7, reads DVKVTQSSRYLVKRTGEKVFLECVQDMDHENMFWYRQDPGLGLRLIYFSYDVKMKEKGDIPEGYSVSREKKERFSLILESASTNQTSMYLCASSFGGRYEQYFGPGTRLTVT.

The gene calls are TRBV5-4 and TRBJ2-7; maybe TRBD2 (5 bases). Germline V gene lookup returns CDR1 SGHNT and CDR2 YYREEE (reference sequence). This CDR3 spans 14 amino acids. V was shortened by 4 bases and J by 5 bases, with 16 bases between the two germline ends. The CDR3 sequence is CASSPPLAVHEQYF. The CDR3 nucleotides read TGTGCCAGCAGCCCGCCCCTAGCTGTCCACGAGCAGTACTTC. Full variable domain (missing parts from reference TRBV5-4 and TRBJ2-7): ETGVTQSPTHLIKTRGQQVTLRCSSQSGHNTVSWYQQALGQGPQFIFQYYREEENGRGNFPPRFSGLQFPNYSSELNVNALELDDSALYLCASSPPLAVHEQYFGPGTRLTVT.

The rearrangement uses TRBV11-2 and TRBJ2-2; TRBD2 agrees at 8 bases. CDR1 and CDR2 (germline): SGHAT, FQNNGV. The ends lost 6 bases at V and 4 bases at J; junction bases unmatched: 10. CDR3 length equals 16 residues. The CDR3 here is CASRPPGLGGTGELFF. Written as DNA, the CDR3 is TGTGCCAGCAGGCCACCGGGACTAGGGGGCACCGGGGAGCTGTTTTTT.

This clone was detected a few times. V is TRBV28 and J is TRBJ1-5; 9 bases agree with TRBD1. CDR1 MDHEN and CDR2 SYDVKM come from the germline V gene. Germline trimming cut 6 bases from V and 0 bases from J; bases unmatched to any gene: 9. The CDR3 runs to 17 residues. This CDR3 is CASSHGQGWYSNQPQHF. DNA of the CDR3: TGTGCCAGCAGCCACGGACAGGGGTGGTATAGCAATCAGCCCCAGCATTTT.

In DNA form, the CDR3 reads TGTGCCAGCAGTGAGCGAGAGCAAGAGACCCAGTACTTC. Its protein product is CASSEREQETQYF. V gene TRBV2 combines with J gene TRBJ2-5; unclear D gene. CDR3 length: 13 amino acids. V lost 3 bases to trimming and J lost 2 bases, with 7 bases between them. Germline-derived CDR1 and CDR2 are SNHLY and FYNNEI.

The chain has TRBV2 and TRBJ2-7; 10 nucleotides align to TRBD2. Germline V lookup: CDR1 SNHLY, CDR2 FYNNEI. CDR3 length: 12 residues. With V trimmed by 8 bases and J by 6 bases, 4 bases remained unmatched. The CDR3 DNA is TGTGCCAGCTCGCTAGCGGGAGTCGAGCAGTACTTC. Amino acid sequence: CASSLAGVEQYF.

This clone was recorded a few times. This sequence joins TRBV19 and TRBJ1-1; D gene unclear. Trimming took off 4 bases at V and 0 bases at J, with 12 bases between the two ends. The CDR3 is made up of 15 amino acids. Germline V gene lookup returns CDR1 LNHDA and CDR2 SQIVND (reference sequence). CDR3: CASSTAQQMNTEAFF. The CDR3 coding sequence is TGTGCCAGTAGTACCGCACAGCAAATGAACACTGAAGCTTTCTTT.

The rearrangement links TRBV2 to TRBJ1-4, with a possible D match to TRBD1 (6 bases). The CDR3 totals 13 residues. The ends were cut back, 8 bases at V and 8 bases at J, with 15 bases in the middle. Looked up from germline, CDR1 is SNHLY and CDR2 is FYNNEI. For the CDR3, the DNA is TGTGCCAGCGTACAGGGAGGGGACGAAAAACTGTTTTTT. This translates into CASVQGGDEKLFF.

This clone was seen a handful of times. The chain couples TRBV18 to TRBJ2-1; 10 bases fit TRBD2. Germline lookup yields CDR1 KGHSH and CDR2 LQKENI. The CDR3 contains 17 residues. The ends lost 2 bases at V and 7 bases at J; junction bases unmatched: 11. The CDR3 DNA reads TGTGCCAGCTCACCAAAGGGGAGCGGGAGGGCCATAAATGAGCAGTTCTTC. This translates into CASSPKGSGRAINEQFF.

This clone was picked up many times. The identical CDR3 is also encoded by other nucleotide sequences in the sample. The CDR3 DNA is TGTGCCAGCTCACTGGACAGGGGAAACACCGGGGAGCTGTTTTTT. Its protein is CASSLDRGNTGELFF. V usage is TRBV18 and J usage is TRBJ2-2; the match to TRBD1 covers 9 bases. CDR1 is KGHSH and CDR2 is LQKENI in the germline V gene. This CDR3 contains 15 residues. Trimming removed 4 bases from V and 2 bases from J; junction bases left unmatched: 2.

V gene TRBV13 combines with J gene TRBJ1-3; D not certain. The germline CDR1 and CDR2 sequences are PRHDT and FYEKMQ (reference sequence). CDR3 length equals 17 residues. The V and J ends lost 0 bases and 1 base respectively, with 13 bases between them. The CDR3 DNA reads TGTGCCAGCAGCTTAGGCCTGAGGAGTTGGTCTGGAAACACCATATATTTT. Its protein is CASSLGLRSWSGNTIYF.

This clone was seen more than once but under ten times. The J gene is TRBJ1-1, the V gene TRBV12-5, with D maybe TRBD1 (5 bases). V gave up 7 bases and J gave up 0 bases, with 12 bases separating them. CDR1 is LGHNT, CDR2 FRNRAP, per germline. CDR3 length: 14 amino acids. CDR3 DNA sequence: TGTGCTAGTGCCTTGGAGGGGATGAACACTGAAGCTTTCTTT. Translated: CASALEGMNTEAFF.

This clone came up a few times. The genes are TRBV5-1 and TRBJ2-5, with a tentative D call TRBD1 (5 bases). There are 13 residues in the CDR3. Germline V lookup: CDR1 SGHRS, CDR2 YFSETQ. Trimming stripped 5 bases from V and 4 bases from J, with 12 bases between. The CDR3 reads CASRTEGSETQYF. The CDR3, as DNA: TGCGCCAGCAGGACAGAAGGTTCAGAGACCCAGTACTTC.

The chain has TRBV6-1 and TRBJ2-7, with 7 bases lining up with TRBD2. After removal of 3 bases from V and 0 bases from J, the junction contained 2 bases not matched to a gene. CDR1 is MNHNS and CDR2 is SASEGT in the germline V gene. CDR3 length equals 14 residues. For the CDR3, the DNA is TGTGCCAGCAGTGAGGGGGGGATCTCCTACGAGCAGTACTTC. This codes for CASSEGGISYEQYF.

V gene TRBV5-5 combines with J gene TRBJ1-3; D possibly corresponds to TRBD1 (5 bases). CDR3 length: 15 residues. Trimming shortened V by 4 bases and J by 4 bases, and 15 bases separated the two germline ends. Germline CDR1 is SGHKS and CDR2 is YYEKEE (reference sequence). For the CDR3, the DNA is TGTGCCAGCAGCCCGAGATCAGGGTCGGGAAACACCATATATTTT. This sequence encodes CASSPRSGSGNTIYF. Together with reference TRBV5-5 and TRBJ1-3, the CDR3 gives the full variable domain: DAGVTQSPTHLIKTRGQQVTLRCSPISGHKSVSWYQQVLGQGPQFIFQYYEKEERGRGNFPDRFSARQFPNYSSELNVNALLLGDSALYLCASSPRSGSGNTIYFGEGSWLTVV.

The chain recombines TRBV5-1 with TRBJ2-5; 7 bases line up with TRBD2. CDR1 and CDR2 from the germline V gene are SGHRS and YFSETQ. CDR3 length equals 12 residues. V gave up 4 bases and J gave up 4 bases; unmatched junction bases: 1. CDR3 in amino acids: CASSPGGETQYF. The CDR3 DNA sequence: TGCGCCAGCAGCCCGGGGGGAGAGACCCAGTACTTC.

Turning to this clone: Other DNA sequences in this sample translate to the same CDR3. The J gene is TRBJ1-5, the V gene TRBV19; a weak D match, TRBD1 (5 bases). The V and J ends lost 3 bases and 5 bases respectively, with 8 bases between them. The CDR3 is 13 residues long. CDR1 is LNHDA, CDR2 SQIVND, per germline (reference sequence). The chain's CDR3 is CASSILGDQPQHF. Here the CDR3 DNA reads TGTGCCAGTAGTATTTTAGGGGATCAGCCCCAGCATTTT.

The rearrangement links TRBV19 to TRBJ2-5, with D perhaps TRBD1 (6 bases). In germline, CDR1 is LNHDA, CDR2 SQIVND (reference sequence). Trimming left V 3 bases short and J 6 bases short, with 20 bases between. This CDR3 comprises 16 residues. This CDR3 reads CASSMGPAGAIKTQYF. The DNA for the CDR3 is TGTGCCAGTAGTATGGGCCCAGCAGGGGCGATAAAGACCCAGTACTTC. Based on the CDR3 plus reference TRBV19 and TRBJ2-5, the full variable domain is DGGITQSPKYLFRKEGQNVTLSCEQNLNHDAMYWYRQDPGQGLRLIYYSQIVNDFQKGDIAEGYSVSREKKESFPLTVTSAQKNPTAFYLCASSMGPAGAIKTQYFGPGTRLLVL.

The CDR3 DNA follows: TGCGCCAGCAGCCGCCGCTCGGGTAACACCGGGGAGCTGTTTTTT. This sequence encodes CASSRRSGNTGELFF. This sequence joins TRBV5-1 and TRBJ2-2; unclear D gene. Germline-derived CDR1 and CDR2 are SGHRS and YFSETQ. The CDR3 covers 15 residues. The germline V and J ends were trimmed by 4 bases and 2 bases, with 12 bases remaining between them.

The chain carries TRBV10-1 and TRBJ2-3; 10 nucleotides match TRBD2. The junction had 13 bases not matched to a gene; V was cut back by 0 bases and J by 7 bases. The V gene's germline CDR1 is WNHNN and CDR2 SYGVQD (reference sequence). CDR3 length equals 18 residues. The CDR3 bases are TGCGCCAGCAGTGAGTCTGGTCTTCGGGCTAGCGGGAGATATACGCAGTATTTT. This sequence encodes CASSESGLRASGRYTQYF.

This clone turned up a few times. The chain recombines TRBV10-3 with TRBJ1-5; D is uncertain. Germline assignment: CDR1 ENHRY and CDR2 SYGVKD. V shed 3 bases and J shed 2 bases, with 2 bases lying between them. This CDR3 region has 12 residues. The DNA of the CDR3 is TGTGCCATCAGTGACGGCAATCAGCCCCAGCATTTT. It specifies CAISDGNQPQHF.